The clone carrying this T cell receptor (beta chain) has a handful of counts. Trimming removed 8 bases at V and 5 bases at J, with 12 bases between. CDR3 size: 12 residues. CDR1 MNHEY and CDR2 SMNVEV come from the germline V gene (reference sequence). The data are from a study of blood T cell repertoires in COVID-19. As for the study in general: The analysed material was cDNA or gDNA that came from T cells, B-cell-depleted T cells, or PBMCs.

Authors' analysis steps: Nucleated cell counts were estimated from reference gene primer amplification. Clones were sequenced by immunoSEQ multiplex PCR, and TCRdb holds only the in-frame ones, with some missing. V, J and clone size derive from that table, while D and trimming were established from the DNA sequence. The repertoire consists of about 330,000 clones, with 88% occurring once and the leading ten covering approximately 4%. V is TRBV27 and J is TRBJ1-1; D uncertain. Sequencing input: peripheral blood. The sequence derives from a woman aged 45-65 years with active or convalescent COVID-19. The CDR3: CASGELGTEAFF. The CDR3 region has the DNA TGTGCCAGCGGTGAACTAGGGACTGAAGCTTTCTTT.